One sample yielded the 8 T cell receptor beta chains listed below, sequenced in a study of T cells in localized non-small cell lung cancer. The protocol was immunoSEQ multiplex PCR, while the TCRdb copy is restricted to in-frame clones and leaves out a portion. This table has fewer than 30,000 clones, 90% appearing once. Material: peripheral blood, obtained before any cancer treatment. The receptor source for this set is a woman aged 35 to 70 with stage I lung adenocarcinoma.

The CDR3 reads CASSLIGSDRPQHF. The DNA for the CDR3 is TGTGCCAGCAGCTTAATCGGGTCGGATAGGCCCCAGCATTTT. V and J are TRBV7-2 and TRBJ1-5; D is undetermined. The germline gives CDR1 SGHTA, CDR2 FQGNSA. The CDR3 totals 14 residues. V dropped 2 bases and J dropped 9 bases, with 14 bases sitting between them.

This clone has only one observation. The chain couples TRBV5-1 to TRBJ1-2; D ambiguous. This CDR3 has 14 amino acids. CDR1 SGHRS and CDR2 YFSETQ come from the germline V gene. Trimming took 1 base from V and 8 from J, leaving 15 bases between them. CDR3 in DNA: TGCGCCAGCAGCTTGAGTGGGCAGCAGACCGGCTACACCTTC. It encodes CASSLSGQQTGYTF. Full variable domain (rest looked up from reference TRBV5-1 and TRBJ1-2): KAGVTQTPRYLIKTRGQQVTLSCSPISGHRSVSWYQQTPGQGLQFLFEYFSETQRNKGNFPGRFSGRQFSNSRSEMNVSTLELGDSALYLCASSLSGQQTGYTFGSGTRLTVV.

The rearrangement joins TRBV5-6 to TRBJ1-1, with a possible D match to TRBD1 (5 bases). Germline V gives CDR1 SGHDT, CDR2 YYEEEE. The V end was cut by 0 bases, the J end by 4 bases, with 13 bases between. The CDR3 runs 15 residues. DNA for the CDR3: TGTGCCAGCAGCTTGGATCTGGGGGAGGCCACTGAAGCTTTCTTT. Its protein is CASSLDLGEATEAFF.

The chain carries TRBV7-9 and TRBJ2-5, with TRBD1 matching over 9 bases. The germline V gene encodes CDR1 SEHNR and CDR2 FQNEAQ (reference sequence). The CDR3 spans 14 residues. V lost 5 bases to trimming and J lost 2 bases; unmatched junction nucleotides: 3. The CDR3 sequence is CASSRQGGQETQYF. The CDR3 DNA reads TGTGCCAGCAGCCGACAGGGGGGACAAGAGACCCAGTACTTC.

V gene TRBV2 combines with J gene TRBJ1-2; D may be TRBD1 (5 bases). Germline V gene data show CDR1 as SNHLY and CDR2 as FYNNEI. CDR3 size: 13 residues. The V end lost 6 bases, the J end lost 4 bases, and 12 bases lay between the germline ends. CDR3 DNA sequence: TGTGCCAGCAGGCTCGGGGGACTCTATGGCTACACCTTC. Translated: CASRLGGLYGYTF. Full variable domain (remainder filled in from reference TRBV2 and TRBJ1-2): EPEVTQTPSHQVTQMGQEVILRCVPISNHLYFYWYRQILGQKVEFLVSFYNNEISEKSEIFDDQFSVERPDGSNFTLKIRSTKLEDSAMYFCASRLGGLYGYTFGSGTRLTVV.

The chain uses TRBV9 and TRBJ2-5, with 7 bases that match TRBD2. Germline CDR1 SGDLS, CDR2 YYNGEE. This CDR3 spans 15 amino acids. With 3 bases clipped from V and 5 bases from J, the junction kept 10 bases outside the gene matches. CDR3 sequence: CASSETAGDGETQYF. The CDR3 DNA reads TGTGCCAGCAGCGAGACTGCGGGGGATGGGGAGACCCAGTACTTC.

This chain connects TRBV10-1 to TRBJ2-7; D gene ambiguous. Germline V gene sequence: CDR1 WNHNN, CDR2 SYGVQD (reference sequence). V dropped 3 bases and J dropped 12 bases, with 12 bases sitting between them. The CDR3 loop spans 11 amino acids. CDR3 sequence: CASSDGPDLYF. The CDR3 coding sequence is TGCGCCAGCAGTGATGGACCCGACCTGTACTTC.

V usage is TRBV30 and J usage is TRBJ2-1, with a tentative D call TRBD2 (6 bases). The length of the CDR3 is 15 residues. Germline values: CDR1 GTSNPN, CDR2 SVGIG (reference sequence). V was cut by 3 bases and J by 5 bases, with 17 bases left in between. The CDR3 DNA follows: TGTGCCTGGAGGTCGACGGCTAGCGCAAACAATGAGCAGTTCTTC. This codes for CAWRSTASANNEQFF.